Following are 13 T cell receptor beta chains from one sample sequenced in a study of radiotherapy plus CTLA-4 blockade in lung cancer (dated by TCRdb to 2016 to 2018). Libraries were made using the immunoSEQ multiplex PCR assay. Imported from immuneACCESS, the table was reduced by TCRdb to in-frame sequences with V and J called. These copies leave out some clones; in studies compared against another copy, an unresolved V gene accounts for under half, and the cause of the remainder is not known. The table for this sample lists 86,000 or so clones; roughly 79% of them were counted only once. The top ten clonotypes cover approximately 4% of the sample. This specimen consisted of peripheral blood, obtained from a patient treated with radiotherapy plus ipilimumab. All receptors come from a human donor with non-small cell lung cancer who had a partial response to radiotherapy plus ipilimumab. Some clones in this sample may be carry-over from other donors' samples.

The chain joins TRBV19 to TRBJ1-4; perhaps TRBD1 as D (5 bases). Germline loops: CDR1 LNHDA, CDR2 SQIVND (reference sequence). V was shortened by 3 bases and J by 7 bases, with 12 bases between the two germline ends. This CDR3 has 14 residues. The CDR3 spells CASSISGGGEKLFF. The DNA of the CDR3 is TGTGCCAGTAGTATCTCTGGGGGAGGTGAAAAACTGTTTTTT.

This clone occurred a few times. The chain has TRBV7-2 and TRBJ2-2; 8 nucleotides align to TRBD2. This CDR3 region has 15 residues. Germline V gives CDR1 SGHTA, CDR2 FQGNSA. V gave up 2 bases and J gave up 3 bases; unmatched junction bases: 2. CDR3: CASSLTSGYTGELFF. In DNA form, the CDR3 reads TGTGCCAGCAGCTTAACTAGCGGCTACACCGGGGAGCTGTTTTTT. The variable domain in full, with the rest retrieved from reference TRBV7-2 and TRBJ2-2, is GAGVSQSPSNKVTEKGKDVELRCDPISGHTALYWYRQSLGQGLEFLIYFQGNSAPDKSGLPSDRFSAERTGGSVSTLTIQRTQQEDSAVYLCASSLTSGYTGELFFGEGSRLTVL.

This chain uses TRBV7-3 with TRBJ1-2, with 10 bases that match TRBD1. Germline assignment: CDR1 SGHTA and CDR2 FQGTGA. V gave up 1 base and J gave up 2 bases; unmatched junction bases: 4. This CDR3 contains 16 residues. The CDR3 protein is CASSLRGGQGNYGYTF. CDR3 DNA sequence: TGTGCCAGCAGCTTAAGGGGGGGACAGGGGAACTATGGCTACACCTTC.

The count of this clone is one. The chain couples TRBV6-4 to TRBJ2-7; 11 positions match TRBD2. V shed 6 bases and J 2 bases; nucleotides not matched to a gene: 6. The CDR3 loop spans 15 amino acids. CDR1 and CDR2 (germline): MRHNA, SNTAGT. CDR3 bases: TGTGCCAGCAGCGTGACTAGCGGGGCCCCCTACGAGCAGTACTTC. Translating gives CASSVTSGAPYEQYF.

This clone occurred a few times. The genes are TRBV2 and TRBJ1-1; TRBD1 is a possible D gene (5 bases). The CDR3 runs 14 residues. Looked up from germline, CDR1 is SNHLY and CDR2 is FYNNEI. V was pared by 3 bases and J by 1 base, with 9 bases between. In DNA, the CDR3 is TGTGCCAGCAGTGATGGAAGGGGGAACACTGAAGCTTTCTTT. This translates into CASSDGRGNTEAFF.

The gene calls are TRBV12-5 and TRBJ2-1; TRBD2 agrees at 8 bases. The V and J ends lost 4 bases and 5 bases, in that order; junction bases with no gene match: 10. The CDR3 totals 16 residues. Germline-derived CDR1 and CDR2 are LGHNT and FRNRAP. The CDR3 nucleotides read TGTGCTAGTGGTTCATTCGGCAGCGGGGGTAACAATGAGCAGTTCTTC. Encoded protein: CASGSFGSGGNNEQFF.

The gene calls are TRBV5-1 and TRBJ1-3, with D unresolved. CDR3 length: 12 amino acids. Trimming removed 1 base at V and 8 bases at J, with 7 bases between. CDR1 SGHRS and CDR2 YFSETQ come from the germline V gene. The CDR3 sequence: CASSLPGDTIYF. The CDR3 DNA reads TGCGCCAGCAGCTTGCCAGGTGACACCATATATTTT.

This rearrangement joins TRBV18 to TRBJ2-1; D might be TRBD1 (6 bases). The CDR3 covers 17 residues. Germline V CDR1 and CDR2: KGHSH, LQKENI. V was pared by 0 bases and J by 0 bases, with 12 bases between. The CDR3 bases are TGTGCCAGCTCACCACCTCCCGGGACATACTCCTACAATGAGCAGTTCTTC. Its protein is CASSPPPGTYSYNEQFF.

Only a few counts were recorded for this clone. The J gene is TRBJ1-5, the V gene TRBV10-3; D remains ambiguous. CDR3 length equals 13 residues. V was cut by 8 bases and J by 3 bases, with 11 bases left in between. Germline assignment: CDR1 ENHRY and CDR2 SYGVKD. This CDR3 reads CAIGPRDNQPQHF. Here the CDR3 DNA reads TGTGCCATCGGTCCGAGGGACAATCAGCCCCAGCATTTT.

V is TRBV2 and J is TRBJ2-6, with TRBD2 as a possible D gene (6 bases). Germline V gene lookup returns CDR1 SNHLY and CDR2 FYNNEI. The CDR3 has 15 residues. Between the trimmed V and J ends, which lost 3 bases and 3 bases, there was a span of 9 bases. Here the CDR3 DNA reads TGTGCCAGCAGTGACTCGACTAGTGGGGCCAACGTCCTGACTTTC. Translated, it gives CASSDSTSGANVLTF.

CDR3 in DNA: TGTGCCAGCAGTCACCGAAGCTCCACAGATACGCAGTATTTT. Amino acid sequence: CASSHRSSTDTQYF. This chain joins TRBV6-5 and TRBJ2-3; D call uncertain. The germline V and J ends were trimmed by 5 bases and 2 bases, with 11 bases remaining between them. The CDR3 covers 14 residues. Germline CDR1 and CDR2: MNHEY and SVGAGI.

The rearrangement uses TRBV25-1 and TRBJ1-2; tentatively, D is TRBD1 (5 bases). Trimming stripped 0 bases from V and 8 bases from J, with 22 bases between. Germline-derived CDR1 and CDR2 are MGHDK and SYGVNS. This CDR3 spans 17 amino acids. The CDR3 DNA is TGTGCCAGCAGTGAATATAGTGGTCCACGGGGGAGCGGGGGCTACACCTTC. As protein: CASSEYSGPRGSGGYTF.

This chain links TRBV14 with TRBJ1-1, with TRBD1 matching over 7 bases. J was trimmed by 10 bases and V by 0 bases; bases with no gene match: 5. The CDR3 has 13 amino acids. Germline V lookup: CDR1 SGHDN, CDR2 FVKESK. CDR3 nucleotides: TGTGCCAGCAGCCAAGAAAGGGGGCGCGCAGCTTTCTTT. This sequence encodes CASSQERGRAAFF.